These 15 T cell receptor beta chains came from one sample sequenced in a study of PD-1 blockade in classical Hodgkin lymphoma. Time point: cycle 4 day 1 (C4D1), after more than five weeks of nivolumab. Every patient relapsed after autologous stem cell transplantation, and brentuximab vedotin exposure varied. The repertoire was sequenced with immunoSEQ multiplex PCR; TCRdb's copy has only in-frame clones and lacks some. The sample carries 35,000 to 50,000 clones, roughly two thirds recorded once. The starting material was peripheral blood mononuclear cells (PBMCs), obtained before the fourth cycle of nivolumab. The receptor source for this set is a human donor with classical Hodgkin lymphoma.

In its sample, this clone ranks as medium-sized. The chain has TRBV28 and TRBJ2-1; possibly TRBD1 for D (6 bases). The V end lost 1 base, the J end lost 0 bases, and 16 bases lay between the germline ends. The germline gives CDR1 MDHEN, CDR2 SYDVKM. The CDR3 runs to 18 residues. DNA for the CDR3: TGTGCCAGCAGTTTATCCGAGGGGGATCAACTCTCCTACAATGAGCAGTTCTTC. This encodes CASSLSEGDQLSYNEQFF.

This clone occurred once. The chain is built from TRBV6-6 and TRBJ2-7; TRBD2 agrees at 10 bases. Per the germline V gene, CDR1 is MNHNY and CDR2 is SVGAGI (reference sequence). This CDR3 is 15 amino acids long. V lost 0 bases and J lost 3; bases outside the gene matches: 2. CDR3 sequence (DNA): TGTGCCAGCAGTTACTCGGCTAGCGGGGGCTACGAGCAGTACTTC. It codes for CASSYSASGGYEQYF.

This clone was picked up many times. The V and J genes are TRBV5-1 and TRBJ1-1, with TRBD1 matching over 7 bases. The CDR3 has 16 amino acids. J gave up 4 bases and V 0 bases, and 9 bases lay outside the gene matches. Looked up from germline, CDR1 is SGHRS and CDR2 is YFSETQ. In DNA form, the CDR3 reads TGCGCCAGCAGCTTGGAGGCAGGGGGTAAGAGCACTGAAGCTTTCTTT. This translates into CASSLEAGGKSTEAFF.

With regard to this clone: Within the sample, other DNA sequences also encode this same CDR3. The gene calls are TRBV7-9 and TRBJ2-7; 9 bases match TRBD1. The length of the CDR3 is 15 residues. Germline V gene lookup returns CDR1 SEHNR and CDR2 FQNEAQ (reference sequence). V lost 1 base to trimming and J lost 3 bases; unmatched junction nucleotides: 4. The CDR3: CASSLETGGLYEQYF. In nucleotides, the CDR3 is TGTGCCAGCAGCTTAGAGACAGGGGGTCTCTACGAGCAGTACTTC.

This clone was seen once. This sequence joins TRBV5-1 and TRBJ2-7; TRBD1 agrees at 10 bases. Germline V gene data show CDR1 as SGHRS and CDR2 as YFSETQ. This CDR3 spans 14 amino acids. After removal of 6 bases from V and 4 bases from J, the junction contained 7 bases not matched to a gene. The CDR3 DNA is TGCGCCAGCACCCGGACAGGGGGGACGTACGAGCAGTACTTC. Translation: CASTRTGGTYEQYF.

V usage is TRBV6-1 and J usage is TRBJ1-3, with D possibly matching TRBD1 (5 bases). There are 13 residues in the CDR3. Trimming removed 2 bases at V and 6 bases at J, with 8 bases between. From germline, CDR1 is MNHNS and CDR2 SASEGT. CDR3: CASSELGLNTIYF. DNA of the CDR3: TGTGCCAGCAGTGAACTGGGGCTAAACACCATATATTTT.

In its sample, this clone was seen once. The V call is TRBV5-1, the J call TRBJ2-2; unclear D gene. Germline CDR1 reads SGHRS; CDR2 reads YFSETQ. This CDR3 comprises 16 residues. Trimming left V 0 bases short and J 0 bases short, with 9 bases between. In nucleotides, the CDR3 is TGCGCCAGCAGCTTGGCCCTTACAGCGAACACCGGGGAGCTGTTTTTT. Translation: CASSLALTANTGELFF.

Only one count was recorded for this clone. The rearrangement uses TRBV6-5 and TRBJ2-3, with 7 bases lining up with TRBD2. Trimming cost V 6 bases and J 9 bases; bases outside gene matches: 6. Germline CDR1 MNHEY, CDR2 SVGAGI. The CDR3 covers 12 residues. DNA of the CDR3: TGTGCCAGCAGCTCCCGGACTAGAACGCAGTATTTT. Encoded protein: CASSSRTRTQYF.

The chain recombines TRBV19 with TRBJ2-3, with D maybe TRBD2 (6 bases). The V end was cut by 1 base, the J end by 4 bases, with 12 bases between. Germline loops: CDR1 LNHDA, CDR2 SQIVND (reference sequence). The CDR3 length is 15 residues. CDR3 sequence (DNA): TGTGCCAGTAGTATAGTTGGCGGGGCCCCAGATACGCAGTATTTT. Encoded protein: CASSIVGGAPDTQYF.

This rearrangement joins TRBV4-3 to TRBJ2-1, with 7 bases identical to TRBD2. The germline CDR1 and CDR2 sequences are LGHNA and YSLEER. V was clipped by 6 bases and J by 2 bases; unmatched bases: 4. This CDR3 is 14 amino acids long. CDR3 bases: TGCGCCAGCAGTTCGGGGAGGGCCTACAATGAGCAGTTCTTC. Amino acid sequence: CASSSGRAYNEQFF.

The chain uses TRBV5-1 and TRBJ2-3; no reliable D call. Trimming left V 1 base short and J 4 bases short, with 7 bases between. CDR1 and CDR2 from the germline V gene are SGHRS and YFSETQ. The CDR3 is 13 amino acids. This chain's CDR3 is CASSLLTADTQYF. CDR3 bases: TGCGCCAGCAGCTTGTTGACGGCAGATACGCAGTATTTT.

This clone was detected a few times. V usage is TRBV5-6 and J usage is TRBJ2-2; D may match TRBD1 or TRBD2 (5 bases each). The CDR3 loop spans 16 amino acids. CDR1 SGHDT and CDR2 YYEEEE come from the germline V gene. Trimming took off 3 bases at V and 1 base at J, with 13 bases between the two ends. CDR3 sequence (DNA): TGTGCCAGCAGCTGGGACGGACGGCAGAACACCGGGGAGCTGTTTTTT. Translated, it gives CASSWDGRQNTGELFF.

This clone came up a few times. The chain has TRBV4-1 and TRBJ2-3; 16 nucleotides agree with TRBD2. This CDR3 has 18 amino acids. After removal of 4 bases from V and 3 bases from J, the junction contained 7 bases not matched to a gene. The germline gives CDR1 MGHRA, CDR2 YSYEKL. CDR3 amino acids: CASSRGTSGGATTDTQYF. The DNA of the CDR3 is TGCGCCAGCAGCCGCGGGACTAGCGGGGGGGCCACGACAGATACGCAGTATTTT.

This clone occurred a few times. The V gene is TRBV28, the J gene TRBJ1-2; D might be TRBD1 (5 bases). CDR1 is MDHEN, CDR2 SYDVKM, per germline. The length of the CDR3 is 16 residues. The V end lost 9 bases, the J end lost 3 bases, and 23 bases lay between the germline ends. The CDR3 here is CASLLSGGTLDYGYTF. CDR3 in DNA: TGTGCCAGTCTCCTATCGGGGGGTACTTTGGACTATGGCTACACCTTC.

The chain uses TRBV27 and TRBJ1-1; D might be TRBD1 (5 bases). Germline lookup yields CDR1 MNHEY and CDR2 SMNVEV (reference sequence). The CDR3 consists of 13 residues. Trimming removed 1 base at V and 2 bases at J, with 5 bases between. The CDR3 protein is CASSLWTNTEAFF. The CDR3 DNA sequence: TGTGCCAGCAGTTTATGGACAAACACTGAAGCTTTCTTT.